These 5 T cell receptor beta chains share one sample of origin, sequenced in a study of breast tumors, draining lymph nodes, adjacent tissues. The lymph nodes were axillary draining lymph nodes from breast cancer patients. TCRdb called the multiplex PCR reads again in MiXCR, with one record for every CDR3 protein. The profile shows under 150,000 distinct CDR3 sequences, approximately 22% of them singletons. The specimen was axillary lymph node tissue. These receptors all stem from a female donor with breast cancer. Some clones in this sample may be carry-over from other donors' samples.

This clonotype was seen ten or more times. The rearrangement joins TRBV19 to TRBJ1-2, with D perhaps TRBD1 (6 bases). V shed 7 bases and J shed 8 bases, with 8 bases lying between them. The CDR3 has 10 amino acids. Per the germline V gene, CDR1 is LNHDA and CDR2 is SQIVND (reference sequence). The CDR3 DNA follows: TGTGCCAGTAAGGACAGCGGCTACACCTTC. Its protein is CASKDSGYTF.

This clonotype was found many times. The CDR3 loop is CSAPPTLGSSYEQYF. The CDR3 DNA reads TGCAGTGCCCCCCCGACCCTAGGTAGCTCCTACGAGCAGTACTTC. This chain uses TRBV20-1 with TRBJ2-7; D uncertain. Germline CDR1 DFQATT, CDR2 SNEGSKA (reference sequence). The V and J ends lost 6 bases and 0 bases respectively, with 18 bases between them. The CDR3 runs to 15 residues.

Turning to this clonotype: This may arise from a read error, as a much more abundant clone is one base away. The missing conserved phenylalanine or tryptophan at the end of this CDR3 makes a read error likely. V and J are TRBV6-6 and TRBJ1-5, with D perhaps matching TRBD1 (6 bases). The length of the CDR3 is 13 residues. V lost 6 bases and J lost 9, with 15 bases in between. The germline gives CDR1 MNHNY, CDR2 SVGAGI (reference sequence). CDR3 DNA sequence: TGTGCCAGCAGGGGAGGGGGGTTCGGGCCCCAGCATTCT. It encodes CASRGGGFGPQHS.

The sample holds many counts of this clonotype. The chain employs TRBV12-3 or TRBV12-4 and TRBJ1-5; D is uncertain. Trimming cost V 6 bases and J 7 bases, with 10 bases left between them. The CDR3 covers 12 residues. The DNA of the CDR3 is TGTGCCAGCAGCTCGTTGGGGCAGCCCCAGCATTTT. Translated, it gives CASSSLGQPQHF.

This clonotype has a count of ten or more. The chain combines TRBV19 with TRBJ2-7, with TRBD2 matching 9 bases. V lost 4 bases and J lost 2; bases outside the gene matches: 6. This CDR3 is built from 15 residues. The V gene's germline CDR1 is LNHDA and CDR2 SQIVND (reference sequence). This CDR3 is CASSRIAGDTYEQYF. The CDR3 DNA sequence: TGTGCCAGTAGTAGGATAGCGGGAGACACCTACGAGCAGTACTTC. The full variable domain, with the rest looked up from reference TRBV19 and TRBJ2-7, is DGGITQSPKYLFRKEGQNVTLSCEQNLNHDAMYWYRQDPGQGLRLIYYSQIVNDFQKGDIAEGYSVSREKKESFPLTVTSAQKNPTAFYLCASSRIAGDTYEQYFGPGTRLTVT.